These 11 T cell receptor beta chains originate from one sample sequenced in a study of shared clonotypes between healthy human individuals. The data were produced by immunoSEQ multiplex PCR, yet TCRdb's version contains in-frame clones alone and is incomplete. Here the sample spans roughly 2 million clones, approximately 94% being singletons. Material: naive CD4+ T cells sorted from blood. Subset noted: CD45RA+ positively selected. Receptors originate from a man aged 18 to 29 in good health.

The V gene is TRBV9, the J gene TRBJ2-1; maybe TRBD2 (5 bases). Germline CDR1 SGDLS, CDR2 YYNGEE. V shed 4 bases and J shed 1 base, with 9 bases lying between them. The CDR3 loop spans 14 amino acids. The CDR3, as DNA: TGTGCCAGCAGCCCGGGGTCATCCTACAATGAGCAGTTCTTC. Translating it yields CASSPGSSYNEQFF.

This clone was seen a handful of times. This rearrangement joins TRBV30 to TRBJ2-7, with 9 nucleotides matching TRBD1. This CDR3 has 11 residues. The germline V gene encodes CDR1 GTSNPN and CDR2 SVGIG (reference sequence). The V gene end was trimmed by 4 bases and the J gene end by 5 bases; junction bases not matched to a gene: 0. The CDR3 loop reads CAWNRGHEQYF. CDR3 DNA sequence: TGTGCCTGGAACAGGGGGCACGAGCAGTACTTC.

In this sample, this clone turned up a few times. The CDR3 reads CSVLSRRATEAFF. DNA of the CDR3: TGCAGCGTTTTAAGCCGGCGGGCCACTGAAGCTTTCTTT. The genes are TRBV29-1 and TRBJ1-1; no clear D. Trimming pared 5 bases from V and 4 bases from J, leaving 14 bases between. The CDR3 has 13 residues. CDR1 SQVTM and CDR2 ANQGSEA come from the germline V gene.

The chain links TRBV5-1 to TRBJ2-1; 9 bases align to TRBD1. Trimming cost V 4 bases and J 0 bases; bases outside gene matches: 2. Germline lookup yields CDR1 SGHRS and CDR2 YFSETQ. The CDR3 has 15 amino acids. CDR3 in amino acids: CASSATGGSYNEQFF. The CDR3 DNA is TGCGCCAGCAGCGCGACAGGGGGCTCCTACAATGAGCAGTTCTTC.

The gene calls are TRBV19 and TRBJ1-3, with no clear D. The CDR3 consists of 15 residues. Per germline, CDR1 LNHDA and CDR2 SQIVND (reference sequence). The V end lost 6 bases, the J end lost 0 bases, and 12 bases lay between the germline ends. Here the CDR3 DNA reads TGTGCCAGTAGCAACAGAGCCCACTCTGGAAACACCATATATTTT. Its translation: CASSNRAHSGNTIYF.

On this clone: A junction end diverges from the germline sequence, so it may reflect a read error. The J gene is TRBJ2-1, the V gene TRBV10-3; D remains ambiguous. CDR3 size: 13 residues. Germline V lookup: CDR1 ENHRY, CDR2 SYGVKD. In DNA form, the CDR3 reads TGTGCCACGCTCGGGCAGGTTGGGAATGGGCAGTTCTTC. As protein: CATLGQVGNGQFF.

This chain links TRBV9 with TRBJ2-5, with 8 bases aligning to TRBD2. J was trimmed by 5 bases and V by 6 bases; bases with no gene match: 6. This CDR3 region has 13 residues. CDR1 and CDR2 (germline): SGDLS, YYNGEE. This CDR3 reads CASNKRGRETQYF. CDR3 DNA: TGTGCCAGCAACAAGCGGGGGCGGGAGACCCAGTACTTC.

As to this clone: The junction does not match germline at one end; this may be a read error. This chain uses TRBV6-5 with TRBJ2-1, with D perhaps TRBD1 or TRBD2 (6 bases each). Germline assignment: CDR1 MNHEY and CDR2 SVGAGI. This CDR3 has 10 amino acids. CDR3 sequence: CAPGAGEQFF. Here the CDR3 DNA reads TGCGCTCCGGGGGCCGGTGAGCAGTTCTTC.

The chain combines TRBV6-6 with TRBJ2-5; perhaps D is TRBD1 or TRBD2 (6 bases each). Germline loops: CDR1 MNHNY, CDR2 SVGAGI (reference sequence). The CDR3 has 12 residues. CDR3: CAGGGTQETQYF. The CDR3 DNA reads TGTGCGGGTGGGGGGACACAAGAGACCCAGTACTTC.

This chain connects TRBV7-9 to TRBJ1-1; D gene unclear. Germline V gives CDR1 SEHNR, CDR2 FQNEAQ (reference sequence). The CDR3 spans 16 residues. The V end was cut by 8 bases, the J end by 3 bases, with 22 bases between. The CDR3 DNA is TGTGCCAGCGCCCCGCGAAGGTCAATTCGGGACACTGAAGCTTTCTTT. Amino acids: CASAPRRSIRDTEAFF.

For the CDR3, the DNA is TGTGCCAGCAGCCCCGACAGAAAAGATCAGCCCCAGCATTTT. Its protein is CASSPDRKDQPQHF. This chain connects TRBV2 to TRBJ1-5; perhaps TRBD1 as D (5 bases). Per germline, CDR1 SNHLY and CDR2 FYNNEI. V was pared by 6 bases and J by 5 bases, with 14 bases between. This CDR3 contains 14 residues.